These 11 T cell receptor beta chains were all obtained from the same sample, sequenced in a study of cytomegalovirus exposure and HLA in healthy donors. Amplification used 60 Vbeta primers and 13 Jbeta primers. Clones were read by immunoSEQ multiplex PCR, and TCRdb kept only the in-frame ones, dropping some. The sample lists over 150,000 clones; about three quarters were seen once. Sequences were obtained from PBMCs. The receptor source for this set is a woman aged 40 to 50 in good health and CMV-seronegative.

V and J are TRBV10-3 and TRBJ1-4, with TRBD1 identical over 9 bases. This CDR3 is built from 16 residues. The ends lost 10 bases at V and 3 bases at J; junction bases unmatched: 12. CDR1 is ENHRY and CDR2 is SYGVKD in the germline V gene. The DNA of the CDR3 is TGTGCCACACGGACAGGGGATACCTTGGCTAATGAAAAACTGTTTTTT. Translating it yields CATRTGDTLANEKLFF.

The chain combines TRBV7-8 with TRBJ2-3; D possibly corresponds to TRBD1 (6 bases). Trimming took 8 bases from V and 2 from J, leaving 17 bases between them. The CDR3 contains 15 residues. The V gene's germline CDR1 is SGHVS and CDR2 FQNEAQ. CDR3 sequence reads: CASFARDTYTDTQYF. The CDR3 DNA is TGTGCCAGCTTTGCTCGGGACACATACACAGATACGCAGTATTTT.

V and J are TRBV5-1 and TRBJ2-7; 7 positions match TRBD1. Germline CDR1 SGHRS, CDR2 YFSETQ. Trimming cost V 1 base and J 7 bases; bases outside gene matches: 5. This CDR3 has 13 amino acids. This CDR3 reads CASSLRTGYEQYF. The CDR3 nucleotides read TGCGCCAGCAGCTTGAGGACAGGTTATGAGCAGTACTTC.

The rearrangement joins TRBV5-4 to TRBJ2-3; 7 bases line up with TRBD2. This CDR3 is built from 14 residues. Germline CDR1 is SGHNT and CDR2 is YYREEE (reference sequence). V was clipped by 3 bases and J by 1 base; unmatched bases: 2. The CDR3 sequence: CASSSLAGTDTQYF. CDR3 in DNA: TGTGCCAGCAGCTCCCTAGCGGGCACAGATACGCAGTATTTT.

V and J are TRBV29-1 and TRBJ2-1, with TRBD2 identical over 10 bases. Germline trimming cut 5 bases from V and 4 bases from J; bases unmatched to any gene: 8. The germline V gene encodes CDR1 SQVTM and CDR2 ANQGSEA. The CDR3 sequence is 15 residues long. CDR3 region: CSVRRSGGGYNEQFF. CDR3 nucleotide sequence: TGCAGCGTTCGCCGGAGCGGGGGGGGATACAATGAGCAGTTCTTC.

The rearrangement uses TRBV28 and TRBJ2-7; no clear D gene. V dropped 0 bases and J dropped 0 bases, with 18 bases sitting between them. The germline V gene encodes CDR1 MDHEN and CDR2 SYDVKM. The CDR3 spans 18 residues. CDR3: CASSLWSPRAWSSYEQYF. In DNA form, the CDR3 reads TGTGCCAGCAGTTTATGGTCCCCTCGCGCCTGGAGCTCCTACGAGCAGTACTTC.

The V gene is TRBV9, the J gene TRBJ1-1; tentative D call: TRBD1 (6 bases). CDR1 is SGDLS, CDR2 YYNGEE, per germline. V was shortened by 4 bases and J by 3 bases, with 16 bases between the two germline ends. This CDR3 has 15 residues. The CDR3: CASSLSNRVYTEAFF. The CDR3 DNA is TGTGCCAGCAGCTTATCAAACAGGGTTTACACTGAAGCTTTCTTT.

As DNA, the CDR3 is TGTGCCAGCAGCTCGGGACAGGGGGCTTACAATGAGCAGTTCTTC. Translation gives CASSSGQGAYNEQFF. The rearrangement uses TRBV5-4 and TRBJ2-1; 12 nucleotides match TRBD1. This CDR3 is built from 15 residues. Germline CDR1 SGHNT, CDR2 YYREEE (reference sequence). With 3 bases clipped from V and 4 bases from J, the junction kept 2 bases outside the gene matches.

This clone was found a few times. The chain employs TRBV6-5 and TRBJ2-2, with 7 bases lining up with TRBD1. Trimming cost V 6 bases and J 5 bases; bases outside gene matches: 6. The CDR3 loop spans 14 amino acids. The V gene's germline CDR1 is MNHEY and CDR2 SVGAGI. The CDR3 reads CASRKTQGTGELFF. In DNA form, the CDR3 reads TGTGCCAGCAGGAAAACACAGGGGACCGGGGAGCTGTTTTTT.

The V gene is TRBV9, the J gene TRBJ2-6, with 7 positions matching TRBD1. J gave up 0 bases and V 0 bases, and 3 bases lay outside the gene matches. The V gene's germline CDR1 is SGDLS and CDR2 YYNGEE. There are 17 residues in the CDR3. CDR3 region: CASSVEAGGSGANVLTF. CDR3 nucleotide sequence: TGTGCCAGCAGCGTAGAGGCAGGGGGCTCTGGGGCCAACGTCCTGACTTTC.

The V gene is TRBV5-4, the J gene TRBJ1-1; D unclear. The CDR3 is 15 amino acids. Trimming left V 0 bases short and J 3 bases short, with 12 bases between. Germline V gene data show CDR1 as SGHNT and CDR2 as YYREEE (reference sequence). The CDR3 bases are TGTGCCAGCAGCTTGGTACGGGGATTAGACACTGAAGCTTTCTTT. Translated, it gives CASSLVRGLDTEAFF.